These 3 T cell receptor beta chains were sequenced from one sample in a study of T cells in Graves' hyperthyroidism and ophthalmopathy. Amplified regions were TCR beta CDR3 sequences from RNA transcripts. During a first-round RT-PCR of the TCR CDR3, the HTBI primer set was used. In TCRdb, the multiplex PCR reads were re-called with MiXCR into one record per CDR3 protein. Of about 640,000 distinct CDR3 sequences listed, less than 25% were seen once; the top ten hold 34%. Sample: blood. The receptors come from a man aged 30 to 39 with Graves' ophthalmopathy.

This clonotype has more than one count but fewer than ten. The chain carries TRBV7-9 and TRBJ2-5, with TRBD2 as a possible D gene (6 bases). The V and J ends lost 0 bases and 3 bases respectively, with 11 bases between them. This CDR3 contains 15 residues. CDR1 and CDR2 from the germline V gene are SEHNR and FQNEAQ (reference sequence). The CDR3 nucleotides are TGTGCCAGCAGCTTAGCCGAGACTAGGGAAGAGACCCAGTACTTC. Protein product: CASSLAETREETQYF.

This clonotype was seen at least ten times. The chain combines TRBV7-3 with TRBJ2-1; TRBD2 is a possible D gene (5 bases). CDR1 is SGHTA, CDR2 FQGTGA, per germline. This CDR3 contains 13 residues. V lost 1 base, J lost 9 bases, and 10 bases lay in between. The CDR3 DNA reads as TGTGCCAGCAGCTTAATGGGAGCTAGTGAGCAGTTCTTC. Translation gives CASSLMGASEQFF.

The chain carries TRBV24-1 and TRBJ2-2; 9 bases align to TRBD1. The CDR3 loop spans 17 amino acids. Germline-derived CDR1 and CDR2 are KGHDR and SFDVKD. With 3 bases clipped from V and 8 bases from J, the junction kept 12 bases outside the gene matches. For the CDR3, the DNA is TGTGCCACCAGTGATATGGCCGGGACAGGGCCGGGTGGGGAGCTGTTTTTT. This sequence encodes CATSDMAGTGPGGELFF.